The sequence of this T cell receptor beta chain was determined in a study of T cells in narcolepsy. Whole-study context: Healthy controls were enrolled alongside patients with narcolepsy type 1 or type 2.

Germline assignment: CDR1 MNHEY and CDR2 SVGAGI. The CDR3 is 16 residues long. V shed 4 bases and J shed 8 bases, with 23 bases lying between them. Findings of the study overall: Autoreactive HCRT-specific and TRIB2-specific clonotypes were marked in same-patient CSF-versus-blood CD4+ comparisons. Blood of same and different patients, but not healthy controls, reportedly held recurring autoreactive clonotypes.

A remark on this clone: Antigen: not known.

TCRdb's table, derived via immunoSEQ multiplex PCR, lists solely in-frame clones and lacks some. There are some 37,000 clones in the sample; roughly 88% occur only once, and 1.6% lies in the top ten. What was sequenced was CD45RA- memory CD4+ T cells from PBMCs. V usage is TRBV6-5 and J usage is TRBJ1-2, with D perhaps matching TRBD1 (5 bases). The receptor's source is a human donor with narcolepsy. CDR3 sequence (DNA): TGTGCCAGCAGTTCCCCCACTAGCGGGACCATTGGGGGCTACACCTTC. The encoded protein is CASSSPTSGTIGGYTF.